A selection of T cell receptor beta chains follows, all from one sample in a study of human T cells and chemical hapten exposure. Using its own MiXCR run on the RACE reads, TCRdb lists one record per CDR3 protein. Of 100,000 or so distinct CDR3 sequences detected, around 34% appear once; the ten largest clones hold 2.5% to 3.5%. Sequenced material: whole blood, taken in connection with sensitization to the hapten diphenylcyclopropenone (DPC). Every receptor here comes from a man aged 40-49 years with alopecia areata. Some clones in this sample may be carry-over from other donors' samples. Each CDR3 is given with its conserved first and last residue. A D gene is named only where the DNA matches it firmly. The listing skips clone size in some rows; elsewhere it reads once, few, many or a size class.

j_call	d_call	v_call	clone_size	cdr3_nt	cdr3_aa
TRBJ2-3	TRBD1	TRBV6-1	few	TGTGCCAGCAGTGCCTTTGACAGGGGGGACAGGACAGATACGCAGTATTTT	CASSAFDRGDRTDTQYF
TRBJ2-5	.	TRBV12-3/TRBV12-4	few	TGTGCCAGCAGCTCGCCTGAGCTAGGGTCGGAGACCCAGTACTTC	CASSSPELGSETQYF
TRBJ2-1	TRBD2	TRBV11-3	.	TGTGCCAGCAGCCCAAGTGTTGGACTAGCGGGAATGGGGTCCTACAATGAGCAGTTCTTC	CASSPSVGLAGMGSYNEQFF
TRBJ2-1	.	TRBV2	few	TGTGCCAGCAGTCGACTTCGAGCGGATCTGGGGTACAATGAGCAGTTCTTC	CASSRLRADLGYNEQFF
TRBJ2-1	TRBD1	TRBV5-1	few	TGCGCCAGCAGTCGCTCCCAGGGACAGGGGGCGAGTGAGCAGTTCTTC	CASSRSQGQGASEQFF
TRBJ2-3	.	TRBV7-9	.	TGTGCCAGCAGCTTAGCTCAGGGGCGGGGCTCCACAGATACGCAGTATTTT	CASSLAQGRGSTDTQYF
TRBJ2-3	.	TRBV7-9	few	TGTGCCAGCAGCAAAACAGATACGCAGTATTTT	CASSKTDTQYF
TRBJ1-5	.	TRBV7-8	few	TGTGCCAGCAGCTTAGCCAGGAGTAGCAATCAGCCCCAGCATTTT	CASSLARSSNQPQHF
TRBJ2-1	.	TRBV6-5	.	TGTGCCAGCTTTGCGGGTGGCCACAATGAGCAGTTCTTC	CASFAGGHNEQFF
TRBJ2-1	.	TRBV6-2/TRBV6-3	.	TGTGCCAGCAGCCTCGCCGTTGGAAATGAGCAGTTCTTC	CASSLAVGNEQFF
TRBJ2-1	.	TRBV28	.	TGTGCCAGCAGTGTTTATAGGGAGCAGTTCTTC	CASSVYREQFF
TRBJ2-5	.	TRBV20-1	.	TGCAGTGCTCCTCCCCGACTAGTTAAAGAGACCCAGTACTTC	CSAPPRLVKETQYF
TRBJ1-3	TRBD1	TRBV12-3/TRBV12-4	.	TGTGCCAGCAGTTTGAGGGTCAGGGGGCGCGGAAACACCATATATTTT	CASSLRVRGRGNTIYF
TRBJ2-3	.	TRBV3-1	.	TGTGCCAGCAGCCAAGCCCGACAATCCACAGATACGCAGTATTTT	CASSQARQSTDTQYF
TRBJ1-5	.	TRBV4-1	few	TGCGCCAGCAGCCAAGTTATGGGGGGCCGTCAGCCCCAGCATTTT	CASSQVMGGRQPQHF
TRBJ2-5	.	TRBV23-1	.	TGCGCCAGCAGTCAATCGAGCGAGGGGAAAGAGACCCAGTACTTC	CASSQSSEGKETQYF
TRBJ2-4	.	TRBV3-1	few	TGTGCCAGCAGTCCCCTAGCCAAAAACATTCAGTACTTC	CASSPLAKNIQYF
TRBJ2-3	TRBD2	TRBV10-3	.	TGTGCCATCAGTGAGATTGGATCGGGGGGGCGCACAGATACGCAGTATTTT	CAISEIGSGGRTDTQYF
TRBJ2-1	.	TRBV2	few	TGTGCCAGCAGTGTAGGACAGAGCTCCTACAATGAGCAGTTCTTC	CASSVGQSSYNEQFF
TRBJ2-3	.	TRBV7-2	few	TGTGCCAGCAGCTGGGCCCGGCGGAGCACAGATACGCAGTATTTT	CASSWARRSTDTQYF
TRBJ1-5	TRBD1	TRBV5-1	few	TGCGCCAGCAGCTTACAGGGGAAAGGTCAGCCCCAGCATTTT	CASSLQGKGQPQHF
TRBJ2-1	.	TRBV7-2	.	TGTGCCAGCAACTTAGACTACTCCTACAATGAGCAGTTCTTC	CASNLDYSYNEQFF
TRBJ2-1	.	TRBV28	.	TGTGCCAGCAGTTTTCTCTGGACGGCTTACAATGAGCAGTTCTTC	CASSFLWTAYNEQFF
TRBJ1-4	.	TRBV15	.	TGTGCCACCAGCGGAGTTTTGACAGCAACTAATGAAAAACTGTTTTTT	CATSGVLTATNEKLFF
TRBJ1-1	.	TRBV12-3/TRBV12-4	.	TGTGCCAGCAGTTTAGGGGGGGCAAGGGGCACTGAAGCTTTCTTT	CASSLGGARGTEAFF
TRBJ1-1	TRBD1	TRBV5-1	.	TGCGCCAGCAGCCAACAGGGGAGTAGCACTGAAGCTTTCTTT	CASSQQGSSTEAFF
TRBJ2-4	.	TRBV4-3	few	TGCGCCAGCAGCCAAGAACTTTTAGCCAAAAACATTCAGTACTTC	CASSQELLAKNIQYF
TRBJ2-5	TRBD2	TRBV13	.	TGTGCCAGCAGCCGTCCTAGCGGCCAAGAGACCCAGTACTTC	CASSRPSGQETQYF